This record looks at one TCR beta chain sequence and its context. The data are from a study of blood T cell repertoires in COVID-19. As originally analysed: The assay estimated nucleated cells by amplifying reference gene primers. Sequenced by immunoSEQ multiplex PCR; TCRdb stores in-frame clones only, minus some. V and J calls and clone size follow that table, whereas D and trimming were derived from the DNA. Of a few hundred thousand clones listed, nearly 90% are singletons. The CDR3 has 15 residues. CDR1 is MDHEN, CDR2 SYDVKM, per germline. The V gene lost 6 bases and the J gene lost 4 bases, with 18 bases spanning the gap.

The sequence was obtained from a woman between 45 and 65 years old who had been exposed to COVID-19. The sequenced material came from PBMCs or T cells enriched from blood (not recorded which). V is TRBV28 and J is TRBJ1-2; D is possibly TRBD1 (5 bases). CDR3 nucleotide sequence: TGTGCCAGCAGACTAACCCGGGGGAATCTCTATGGCTACACCTTC. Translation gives CASRLTRGNLYGYTF.